The sequence of this T cell receptor (beta chain) was determined in a study of Graves' ophthalmopathy and Graves' hyperthyroidism. This clonotype appeared many times. CDR1 and CDR2 (germline): KGHSH, LQKENI. V lost 4 bases, J lost 7 bases, and 5 bases stayed unmatched. The CDR3 consists of 14 residues. Beta-chain TCR CDR3 regions were amplified from RNA transcripts. First-round RT-PCR used HTBI primers; second-round multiplex PCR followed. Using its own MiXCR run on the multiplex PCR reads, TCRdb lists one record per CDR3 protein. The top ten hold over 7% of the sample, which has some 150,000 distinct CDR3 sequences, under 45% seen once.

The TCR originated in a man in his thirties or forties with Graves' ophthalmopathy. Sequencing used peripheral blood. The V call is TRBV18, the J call TRBJ2-2, with 8 bases matching TRBD1. CDR3 in amino acids: CASSRTGTGGELFF. As DNA, the CDR3 is TGTGCCAGCTCACGGACAGGGACGGGCGGGGAGCTGTTTTTT.